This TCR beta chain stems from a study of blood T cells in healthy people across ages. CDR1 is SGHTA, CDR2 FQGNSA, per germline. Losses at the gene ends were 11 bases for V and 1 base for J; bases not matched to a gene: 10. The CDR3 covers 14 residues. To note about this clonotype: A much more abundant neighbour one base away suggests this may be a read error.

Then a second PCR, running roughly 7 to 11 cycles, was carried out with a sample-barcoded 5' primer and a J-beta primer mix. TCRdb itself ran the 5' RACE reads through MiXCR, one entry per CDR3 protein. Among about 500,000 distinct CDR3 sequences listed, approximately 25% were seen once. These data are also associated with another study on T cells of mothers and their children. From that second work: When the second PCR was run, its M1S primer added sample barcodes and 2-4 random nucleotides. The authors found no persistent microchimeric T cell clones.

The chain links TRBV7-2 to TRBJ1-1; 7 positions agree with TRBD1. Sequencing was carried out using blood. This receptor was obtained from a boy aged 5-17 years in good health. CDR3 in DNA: TGTGCCGGCAACCAGGGGGGTCCGAACACTGAAGCTTTCTTT. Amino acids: CAGNQGGPNTEAFF.